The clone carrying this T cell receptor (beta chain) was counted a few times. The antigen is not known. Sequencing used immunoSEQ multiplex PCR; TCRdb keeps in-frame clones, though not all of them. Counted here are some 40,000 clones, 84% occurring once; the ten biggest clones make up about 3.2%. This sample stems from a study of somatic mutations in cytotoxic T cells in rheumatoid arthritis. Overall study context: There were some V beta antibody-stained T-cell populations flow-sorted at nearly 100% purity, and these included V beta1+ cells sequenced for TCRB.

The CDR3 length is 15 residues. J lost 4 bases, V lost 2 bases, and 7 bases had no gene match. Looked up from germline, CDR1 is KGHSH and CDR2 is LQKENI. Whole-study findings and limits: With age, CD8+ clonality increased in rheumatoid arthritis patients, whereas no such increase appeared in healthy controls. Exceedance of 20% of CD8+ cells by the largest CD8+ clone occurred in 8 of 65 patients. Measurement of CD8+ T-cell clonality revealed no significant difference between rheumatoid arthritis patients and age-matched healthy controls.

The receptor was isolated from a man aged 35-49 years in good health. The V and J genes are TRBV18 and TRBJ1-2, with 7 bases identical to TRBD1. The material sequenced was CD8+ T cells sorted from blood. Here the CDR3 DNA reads TGTGCCAGCTCACCAGAGGACAGGAGACCCTATGGCTACACCTTC. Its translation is CASSPEDRRPYGYTF.